This T cell receptor (beta chain) was observed in a study of CXCR3-negative and CXCR3-positive naive CD8 T cells (dated by TCRdb to the late 2010s). Describing the broader study: In total, some 150 million TRB reads were obtained, which works out to roughly 1.5 +/- 0.3 million reads per library. Diversity and physicochemical repertoire analyses were performed on some eleven donors pooled from two independent experiments. Naive subsets from several donors and memory cells from 3 donors were included in the TRBV-TRBJ cluster analysis. The study at large found these results: Repertoire diversity was comparably high in both naive subsets but much lower in memory CD8+ T cells. Surface CD5, linked to self-reactivity in mice, was comparable between naive subsets; TCR interaction strength was therefore also inferred from TRB CDR3 physicochemical properties. Freshly isolated PBMCs were used for most assays because CXCR3 expression went down partially after cryopreservation. Similar TRBV-TRBJ usage was shown by naive CXCR3-negative and CXCR3-positive cells from the same donor, whereas distinct patterns were shown by memory cells.

For every CD8+ T cell subset, about 300,000 cells were flow-sorted straight into RLT lysis buffer, and each subset was sorted in triplicate. Standard density gradient centrifugation was used to isolate peripheral blood mononuclear cells from buffy coats. Total RNA was extracted from sorted cells using an RNeasy Mini Kit. The CDR3, from cysteine to phenylalanine, totals 11 residues. Only the protein sequence is given. The germline V gene yields SNHLY for CDR1 and FYNNEI for CDR2. Sequencing was performed on a NextSeq 550. The Human TCR Profiling Kit (MiLaboratory) was used to prepare UMI-labeled 5' RACE TRB cDNA libraries. cDNA synthesis used the entire amount of extracted RNA, and PCR amplification then used the entire amount of cDNA produced. Libraries were prepared in parallel with an identical number of PCR cycles. As for the authors' bioinformatics: With a minimum of two reads required per UMI, MIGEC and MiXCR pulled out about 49,000 +/- 11,000 unique UMI-labeled TRB cDNA molecules from each library. Each library averaged around 42,000 +/- 9,900 functional in-frame TRB CDR3 nucleotide clonotypes without stop codons. After downsampling to 5000 UMI-labeled TRB molecules per sample, diversity metrics such as normalized Shannon-Wiener and Chao1 were calculated in VDJtools. Clonotype-size-weighted physicochemical properties of the central five CDR3 residues (interaction energy, strength, volume and Kidera factor 4) were computed in VDJtools. One entry per CDR3 protein sequence results from the TCRdb reprocessing of the reads, with DNA left out. For this entry, the V and J calls and clone size follow TCRdb and not the study's own pipeline. The sample table includes around 47,000 distinct CDR3 sequences. Of the sample, under 15% falls within the top ten clones.

Comments on this clonotype: Its recognized antigen is unknown.

This TCR was sampled from a human donor in good health. Some clones in this sample may be carry-over from other donors' samples. The chain couples TRBV2 to TRBJ2-7. The specimen sequenced was memory CD8+ T cells from blood. Reading the label with the study, this specimen's cell subset or site is: conventional CD8+ memory T cells (TMEM), sorted as controls. CDR3 sequence: CASSMIYEQYF.